The sequence of this T cell receptor (beta chain) was determined in a study of T cell clonotyping in hematopoietic cell transplantation. Study details: Cytoreduction preceded collection of pretransplant recipient samples.

Measured with immunoSEQ multiplex PCR; TCRdb has only the in-frame clones, and not every one. This sample has fewer than 8,000 clones, with roughly 97% found just once. The V and J ends lost 5 bases and 0 bases respectively, with 4 bases between them. The CDR3 is made up of 11 amino acids. Germline-derived CDR1 and CDR2 are GTSNPN and SVGIG (reference sequence). Findings and caveats of the study: At the given depth, recipient repertoires were over 95% de novo clonotypes. CD4 and CD8 repertoire contributions could not be separated without sorting. Pathologically expanded recipient clonotypes increased progressively from day 30 to day 180 as diversity fell.

The time point: recipient sample about 28 days before transplant, after cytoreduction. On this clone itself: Its antigen remains unknown.

The source was peripheral blood mononuclear cells, collected before stem cell transplant. The rearrangement uses TRBV30 and TRBJ1-1; no reliable D call. The sequence derives from a man in his 70s with acute myeloid leukemia. Some clones in this sample may be carry-over from other donors' samples. The CDR3, as DNA: TGTGCCTGGGGGGTGAACACTGAAGCTTTCTTT. Translating gives CAWGVNTEAFF.